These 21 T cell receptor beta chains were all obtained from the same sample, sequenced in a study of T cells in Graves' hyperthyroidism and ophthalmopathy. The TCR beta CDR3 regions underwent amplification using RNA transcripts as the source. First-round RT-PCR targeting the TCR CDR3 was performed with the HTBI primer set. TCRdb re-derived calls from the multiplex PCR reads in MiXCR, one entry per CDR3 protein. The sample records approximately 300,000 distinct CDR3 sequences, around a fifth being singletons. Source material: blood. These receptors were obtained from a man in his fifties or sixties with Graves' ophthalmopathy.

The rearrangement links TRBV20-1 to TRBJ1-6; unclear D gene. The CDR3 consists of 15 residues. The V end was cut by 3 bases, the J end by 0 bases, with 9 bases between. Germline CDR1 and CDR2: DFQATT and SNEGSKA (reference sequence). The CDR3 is CSASFSSSYNSPLHF. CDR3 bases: TGCAGTGCTAGTTTCAGCAGCTCCTATAATTCACCCCTCCACTTT.

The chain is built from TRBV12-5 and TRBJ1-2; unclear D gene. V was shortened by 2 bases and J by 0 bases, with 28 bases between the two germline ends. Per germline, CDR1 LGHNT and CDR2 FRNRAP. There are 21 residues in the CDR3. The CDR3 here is CASGLPNRTPRQGNPNYGYTF. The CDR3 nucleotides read TGTGCTAGTGGTTTGCCAAACCGAACCCCTCGACAAGGCAACCCTAACTATGGCTACACCTTC.

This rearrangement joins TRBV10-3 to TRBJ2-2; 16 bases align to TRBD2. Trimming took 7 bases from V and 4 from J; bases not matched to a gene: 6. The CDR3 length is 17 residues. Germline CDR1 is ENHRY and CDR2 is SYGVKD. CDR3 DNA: TGTGCCATCATGGGACTAGCGGGAGGGCTAAGCACCGGGGAGCTGTTTTTT. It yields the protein CAIMGLAGGLSTGELFF.

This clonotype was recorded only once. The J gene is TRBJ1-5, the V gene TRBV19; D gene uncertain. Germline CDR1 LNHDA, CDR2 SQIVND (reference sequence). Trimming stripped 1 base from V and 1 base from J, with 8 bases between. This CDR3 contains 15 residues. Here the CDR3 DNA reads TGTGCCAGTAGTATAGTTTCGGCAAGCAATCAGCCCCAGCATTTT. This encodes CASSIVSASNQPQHF.

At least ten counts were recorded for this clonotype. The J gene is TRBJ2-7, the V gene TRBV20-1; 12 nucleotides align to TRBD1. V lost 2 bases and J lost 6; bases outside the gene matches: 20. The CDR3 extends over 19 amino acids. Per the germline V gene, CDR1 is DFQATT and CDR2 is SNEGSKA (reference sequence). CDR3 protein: CSARSPGTGGGGGGSEQYF. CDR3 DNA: TGCAGTGCTAGATCCCCCGGGACAGGGGGCGGCGGGGGCGGTTCCGAGCAGTACTTC.

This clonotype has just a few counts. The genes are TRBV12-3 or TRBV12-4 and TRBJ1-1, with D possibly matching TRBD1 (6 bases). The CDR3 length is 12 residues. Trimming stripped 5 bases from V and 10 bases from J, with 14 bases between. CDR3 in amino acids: CASSLRDISAFF. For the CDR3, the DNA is TGTGCCAGCAGTCTCCGGGACATTTCAGCTTTCTTT.

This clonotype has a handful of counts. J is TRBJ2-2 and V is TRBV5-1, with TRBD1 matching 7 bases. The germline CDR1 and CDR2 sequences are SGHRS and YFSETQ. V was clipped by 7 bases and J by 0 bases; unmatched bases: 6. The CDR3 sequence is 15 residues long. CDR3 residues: CASSQGTPNTGELFF. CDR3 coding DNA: TGCGCCAGCTCACAGGGGACCCCGAACACCGGGGAGCTGTTTTTT. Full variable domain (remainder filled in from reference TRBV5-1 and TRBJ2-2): KAGVTQTPRYLIKTRGQQVTLSCSPISGHRSVSWYQQTPGQGLQFLFEYFSETQRNKGNFPGRFSGRQFSNSRSEMNVSTLELGDSALYLCASSQGTPNTGELFFGEGSRLTVL.

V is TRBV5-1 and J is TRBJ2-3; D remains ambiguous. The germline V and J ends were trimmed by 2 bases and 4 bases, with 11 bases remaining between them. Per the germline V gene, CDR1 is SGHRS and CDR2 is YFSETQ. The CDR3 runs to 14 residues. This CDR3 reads CASSFDYGSDTQYF. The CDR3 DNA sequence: TGCGCCAGCAGCTTTGATTATGGCTCAGATACGCAGTATTTT.

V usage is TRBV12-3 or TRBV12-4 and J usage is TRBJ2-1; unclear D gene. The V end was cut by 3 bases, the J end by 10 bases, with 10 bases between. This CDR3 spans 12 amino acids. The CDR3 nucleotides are TGTGCCAGCAGTTTCAGCTCGCCGGAGCAGTTCTTC. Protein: CASSFSSPEQFF.

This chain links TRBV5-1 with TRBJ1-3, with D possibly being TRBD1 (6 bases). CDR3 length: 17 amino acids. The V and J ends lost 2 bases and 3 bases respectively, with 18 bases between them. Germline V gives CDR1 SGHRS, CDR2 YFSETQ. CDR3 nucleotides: TGCGCCAGCAGCTTAGGCGTACCAGGGGCTGTTGGAAACACCATATATTTT. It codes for CASSLGVPGAVGNTIYF.

In DNA, the CDR3 is TGCGCCAGCAGCCCACTAGCGGGAGTATCAGATACGCAGTATTTT. Translating gives CASSPLAGVSDTQYF. The gene calls are TRBV4-1 and TRBJ2-3, with 11 nucleotides matching TRBD2. The ends lost 4 bases at V and 4 bases at J; junction bases unmatched: 4. CDR1 is MGHRA and CDR2 is YSYEKL in the germline V gene. The CDR3 is 15 amino acids.

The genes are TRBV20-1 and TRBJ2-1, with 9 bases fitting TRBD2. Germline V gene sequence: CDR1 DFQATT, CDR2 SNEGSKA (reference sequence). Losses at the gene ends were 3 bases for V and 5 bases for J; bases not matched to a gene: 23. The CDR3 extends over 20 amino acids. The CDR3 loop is CSASGWQEVSGRDFDNEQFF. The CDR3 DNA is TGCAGTGCTAGCGGTTGGCAGGAAGTTAGCGGGAGAGATTTTGACAATGAGCAGTTCTTC.

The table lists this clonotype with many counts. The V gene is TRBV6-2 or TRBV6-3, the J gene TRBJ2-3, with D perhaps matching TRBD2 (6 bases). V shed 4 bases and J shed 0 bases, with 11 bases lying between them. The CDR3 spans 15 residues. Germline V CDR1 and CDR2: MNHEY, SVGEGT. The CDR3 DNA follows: TGTGCCAGCAGTTTGGGTCGGGGGAGCACAGATACGCAGTATTTT. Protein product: CASSLGRGSTDTQYF.

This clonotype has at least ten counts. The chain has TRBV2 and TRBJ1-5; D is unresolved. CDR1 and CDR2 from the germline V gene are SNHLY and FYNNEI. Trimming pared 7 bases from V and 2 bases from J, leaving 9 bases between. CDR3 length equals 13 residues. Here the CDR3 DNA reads TGTGCCAGCAAGCAGGCAGGCAATCAGCCCCAGCATTTT. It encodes CASKQAGNQPQHF.

CDR3 sequence: CASSITGTEPTGELFF. CDR3 nucleotide sequence: TGTGCCAGTAGTATAACCGGGACAGAGCCCACCGGGGAGCTGTTTTTT. The chain uses TRBV19 and TRBJ2-2; 7 bases align to TRBD1. This CDR3 has 16 residues. CDR1 and CDR2 (germline): LNHDA, SQIVND (reference sequence). V lost 2 bases to trimming and J lost 4 bases; unmatched junction nucleotides: 7.

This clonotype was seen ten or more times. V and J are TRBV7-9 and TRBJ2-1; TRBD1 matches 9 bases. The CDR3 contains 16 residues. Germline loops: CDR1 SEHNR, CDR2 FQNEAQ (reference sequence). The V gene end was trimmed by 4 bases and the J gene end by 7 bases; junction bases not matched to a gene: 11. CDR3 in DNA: TGTGCCAGCAGCTCCCCCCCGGGACAGGGTTGGAATGAGCAGTTCTTC. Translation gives CASSSPPGQGWNEQFF.

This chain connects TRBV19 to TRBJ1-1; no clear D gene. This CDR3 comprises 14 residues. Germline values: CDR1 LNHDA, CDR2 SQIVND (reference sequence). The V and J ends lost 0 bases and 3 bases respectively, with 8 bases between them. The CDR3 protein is CASSIDLEHTEAFF. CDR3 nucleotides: TGTGCCAGTAGTATAGATCTTGAGCACACTGAAGCTTTCTTT.

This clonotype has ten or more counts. In DNA, the CDR3 is TGTGCCAGCAGCTTAGGGACTAGCGACAATGAGCAGTTCTTC. It is translated as CASSLGTSDNEQFF. The rearrangement joins TRBV7-9 to TRBJ2-1; the match to TRBD2 covers 9 bases. The CDR3 consists of 14 residues. Trimming took 1 base from V and 5 from J; bases not matched to a gene: 0. The germline V gene encodes CDR1 SEHNR and CDR2 FQNEAQ (reference sequence). Together with reference TRBV7-9 and TRBJ2-1, the CDR3 gives the full variable domain: DTGVSQNPRHKITKRGQNVTFRCDPISEHNRLYWYRQTLGQGPEFLTYFQNEAQLEKSRLLSDRFSAERPKGSFSTLEIQRTEQGDSAMYLCASSLGTSDNEQFFGPGTRLTVL.

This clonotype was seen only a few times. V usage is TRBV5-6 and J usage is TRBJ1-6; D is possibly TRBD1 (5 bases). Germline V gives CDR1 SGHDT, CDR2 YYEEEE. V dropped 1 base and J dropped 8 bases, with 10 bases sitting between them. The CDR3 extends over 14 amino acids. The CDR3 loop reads CASSLTGRHSPLHF. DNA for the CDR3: TGTGCCAGCAGCTTGACAGGTCGTCATTCACCCCTCCACTTT.

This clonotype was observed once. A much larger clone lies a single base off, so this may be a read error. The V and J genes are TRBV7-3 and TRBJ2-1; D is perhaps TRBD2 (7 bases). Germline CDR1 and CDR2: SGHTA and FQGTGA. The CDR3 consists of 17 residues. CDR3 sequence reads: CTSSLGGGLGEYNEQFF. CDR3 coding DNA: TGTACCAGCAGCTTAGGGGGGGGCTTGGGGGAATACAATGAGCAGTTCTTC.

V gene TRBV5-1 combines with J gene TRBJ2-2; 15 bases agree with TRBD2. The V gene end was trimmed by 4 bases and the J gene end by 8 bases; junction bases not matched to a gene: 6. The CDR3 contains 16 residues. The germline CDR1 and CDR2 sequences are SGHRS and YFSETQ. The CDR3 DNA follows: TGCGCCAGCAGCCCCCGGACTAGCGGGGGGGAAGGGGAGCTGTTTTTT. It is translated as CASSPRTSGGEGELFF.